Listed here are 10 T cell receptor beta chains from one sample, sequenced in a study of beta chain features in type 1 diabetes. cDNA synthesis used the whole RNA isolate, giving expressed TCRB sequences. Sequenced by immunoSEQ multiplex PCR; TCRdb stores in-frame clones only, minus some. There are more than 8,500 clones in the sample; approximately 80% occur only once, and around 1.5% lies in the top ten. Sample: Tregs from blood. The source is a woman under 30 in good health.

This clone was seen a handful of times. V is TRBV4-1 and J is TRBJ1-2; TRBD1 aligns across 7 bases. This CDR3 comprises 18 residues. V lost 1 base to trimming and J lost 4 bases; unmatched junction nucleotides: 15. The germline gives CDR1 MGHRA, CDR2 YSYEKL. In DNA, the CDR3 is TGCGCCAGCAGCCAAGGTGGCAGGGGGAGACCAGTCCTCTATGGCTACACCTTC. Amino acids: CASSQGGRGRPVLYGYTF.

This chain uses TRBV5-1 with TRBJ2-2; a possible D gene is TRBD2 (6 bases). Germline V gene data show CDR1 as SGHRS and CDR2 as YFSETQ. The CDR3 runs to 16 residues. V was cut by 1 base and J by 5 bases, with 15 bases left in between. The CDR3 bases are TGCGCCAGCAGCTTGACTTCCGGGACTTTAACCGGGGAGCTGTTTTTT. It yields the protein CASSLTSGTLTGELFF.

This chain uses TRBV5-1 with TRBJ1-2; 12 nucleotides match TRBD1. The V and J ends lost 3 bases and 4 bases, in that order; junction bases with no gene match: 7. Germline CDR1 and CDR2: SGHRS and YFSETQ. The CDR3 is 16 amino acids. The CDR3 is CASSWYAGQGAYGYTF. In nucleotides, the CDR3 is TGCGCCAGCAGCTGGTACGCGGGACAGGGGGCCTATGGCTACACCTTC.

The rearrangement uses TRBV10-3 and TRBJ1-1, with D tentatively TRBD1 (6 bases). Trimming pared 6 bases from V and 2 bases from J, leaving 10 bases between. The CDR3 consists of 13 residues. Germline assignment: CDR1 ENHRY and CDR2 SYGVKD. In DNA form, the CDR3 reads TGTGCCATCAGCTCAGGGGCCAACACTGAAGCTTTCTTT. Encoded protein: CAISSGANTEAFF.

The chain has TRBV12-5 and TRBJ2-1; TRBD2 matches 10 bases. The CDR3 runs to 15 residues. J was trimmed by 8 bases and V by 0 bases; bases with no gene match: 4. Germline CDR1 reads LGHNT; CDR2 reads FRNRAP. CDR3 sequence: CASGLVLAGAYEQFF. DNA of the CDR3: TGTGCTAGTGGTTTGGTCCTAGCGGGGGCCTATGAGCAGTTCTTC.

The count of this clone is one. The chain combines TRBV7-9 with TRBJ1-1; D not resolved. The CDR3 runs 13 residues. Germline values: CDR1 SEHNR, CDR2 FQNEAQ (reference sequence). Trimming cost V 5 bases and J 1 base, with 8 bases left between them. CDR3 amino acids: CASSTSANTEAFF. Here the CDR3 DNA reads TGTGCCAGCAGCACCAGCGCGAACACTGAAGCTTTCTTT.

The gene calls are TRBV5-1 and TRBJ2-5, with 7 bases identical to TRBD2. V lost 4 bases to trimming and J lost 0 bases; unmatched junction nucleotides: 0. This CDR3 contains 13 residues. CDR1 SGHRS and CDR2 YFSETQ come from the germline V gene. The DNA for the CDR3 is TGCGCCAGCAGCGGGAGGGACCAAGAGACCCAGTACTTC. Translating it yields CASSGRDQETQYF.

The V and J genes are TRBV19 and TRBJ2-5; 10 nucleotides match TRBD1. Trimming removed 5 bases from V and 5 bases from J; junction bases left unmatched: 8. This CDR3 comprises 15 residues. Germline assignment: CDR1 LNHDA and CDR2 SQIVND (reference sequence). The CDR3 loop reads CASSARQGAGETQYF. The CDR3 bases are TGTGCCAGTAGTGCTCGACAGGGGGCGGGGGAGACCCAGTACTTC.

This clone was counted a single time. The chain couples TRBV5-1 to TRBJ2-1, with 13 bases lining up with TRBD2. This CDR3 has 16 residues. CDR1 and CDR2 (germline): SGHRS, YFSETQ. J was trimmed by 12 bases and V by 4 bases; bases with no gene match: 13. The CDR3 region has the DNA TGCGCCAGCAGCGGGGGACTAGCGGGGTATACCCCACCGCAGTTCTTC. Translation: CASSGGLAGYTPPQFF. The full variable domain, rest sourced from reference TRBV5-1 and TRBJ2-1, is KAGVTQTPRYLIKTRGQQVTLSCSPISGHRSVSWYQQTPGQGLQFLFEYFSETQRNKGNFPGRFSGRQFSNSRSEMNVSTLELGDSALYLCASSGGLAGYTPPQFFGPGTRLTVL.

The chain links TRBV28 to TRBJ1-1; 11 bases map to TRBD1. Germline CDR1 reads MDHEN; CDR2 reads SYDVKM. The CDR3 spans 16 residues. The J segment lost 4 bases and the V segment lost 2 bases, leaving 6 bases of the junction unmatched. The CDR3 loop is CASSLGTGGKGTEAFF. The CDR3 DNA reads TGTGCCAGCAGTTTAGGGACAGGGGGTAAAGGCACTGAAGCTTTCTTT. The full variable domain, with the rest looked up from reference TRBV28 and TRBJ1-1, is DVKVTQSSRYLVKRTGEKVFLECVQDMDHENMFWYRQDPGLGLRLIYFSYDVKMKEKGDIPEGYSVSREKKERFSLILESASTNQTSMYLCASSLGTGGKGTEAFFGQGTRLTVV.